Described below is a single T cell receptor (beta chain) sequence and its context. A second PCR, run for 7 to 11 cycles, used a sample-barcoded 5' primer plus a J-beta primer mix. TCRdb re-analysed the 5' RACE reads in MiXCR, keeping a single row per CDR3 protein. The sample records 1,300,000 or so distinct CDR3 sequences, 59% being singletons. The entry originates in a study of blood T cells in healthy people across ages. The sample was blood. The sequence was collected from a young man in good health.

As DNA, the CDR3 is TGTGCCAGCAGTCCCCCTAATGGAAATGAGCAGTTCTTC. Translating it yields CASSPPNGNEQFF. J is TRBJ2-1 and V is TRBV12-3 or TRBV12-4; D unresolved. Trimming took 5 bases from V and 7 from J, leaving 12 bases between them. This CDR3 contains 13 residues.